Listed here are 6 T cell receptor beta chains from one sample, sequenced in a study of blood T cell repertoires in COVID-19. The method was immunoSEQ multiplex PCR; TCRdb's version includes in-frame clones alone and lacks a portion of them. The data hold 250,000 or so clones, with around four fifths observed a single time. The sequencing input was peripheral blood. These receptors originate from a man aged 50 to 60 with acute or convalescent COVID-19.

This sequence joins TRBV11-3 and TRBJ1-1; 10 nucleotides line up with TRBD1. The junction had 4 bases not matched to a gene; V was cut back by 5 bases and J by 1 base. Germline loops: CDR1 SGHNT, CDR2 YENEEA. The CDR3 extends over 15 amino acids. CDR3 protein: CASSRQGAPNTEAFF. As DNA, the CDR3 is TGTGCCAGCAGCCGACAGGGGGCCCCGAACACTGAAGCTTTCTTT.

The V and J genes are TRBV24-1 and TRBJ2-2; 9 nucleotides agree with TRBD1. CDR3 length: 18 residues. Per the germline V gene, CDR1 is KGHDR and CDR2 is SFDVKD. The V segment lost 0 bases and the J segment 4 bases; nucleotides outside the gene matches: 8. The DNA of the CDR3 is TGTGCCACCAGTGATTTGCAAAGGGGACAGGGAATCACCGGGGAGCTGTTTTTT. As protein: CATSDLQRGQGITGELFF.

V and J are TRBV7-9 and TRBJ1-2; 8 nucleotides align to TRBD1. The CDR3 extends over 14 amino acids. Looked up from germline, CDR1 is SEHNR and CDR2 is FQNEAQ (reference sequence). With V trimmed by 1 base and J by 7 bases, 5 bases remained unmatched. The CDR3 protein is CASSLGQGLGGYTF. The DNA for the CDR3 is TGTGCCAGCAGCTTAGGACAGGGGTTGGGTGGCTACACCTTC.

The chain couples TRBV11-3 to TRBJ2-1; TRBD2 matches 12 bases. Losses at the gene ends were 3 bases for V and 6 bases for J; bases not matched to a gene: 3. Germline values: CDR1 SGHNT, CDR2 YENEEA. The CDR3 has 15 amino acids. This CDR3 reads CASSFGTSGFNEQFF. CDR3 nucleotides: TGTGCCAGCAGCTTCGGGACTAGCGGGTTCAATGAGCAGTTCTTC.

The gene calls are TRBV7-9 and TRBJ1-1; 8 bases line up with TRBD1. V lost 0 bases to trimming and J lost 0 bases; unmatched junction nucleotides: 3. This CDR3 comprises 16 residues. Germline V lookup: CDR1 SEHNR, CDR2 FQNEAQ (reference sequence). CDR3: CASSLARTGLNTEAFF. The CDR3 DNA reads as TGTGCCAGCAGCTTAGCTAGGACAGGGTTGAACACTGAAGCTTTCTTT.

The gene calls are TRBV6-2 or TRBV6-3 and TRBJ1-1; D is undetermined. The CDR3 runs to 15 residues. The V and J ends lost 5 bases and 4 bases respectively, with 17 bases between them. Looked up from germline, CDR1 is MNHEY and CDR2 is SVGEGT. The CDR3 spells CASSTRVEAGTEAFF. The CDR3 DNA reads as TGTGCCAGCAGTACCCGGGTGGAGGCTGGCACTGAAGCTTTCTTT.